A selection of T cell receptor beta chains follows, all from one sample in a study of shared clonotypes between healthy human individuals. TCRdb's copy holds only in-frame clones and misses some; the assay was immunoSEQ multiplex PCR. The table lists over a million clones, around 98% of them singletons. The sequenced material came from naive CD4+ T cells sorted from blood. Source of these receptors: a man between 25 and 39 years old in good health. Each CDR3 is given without its conserved first and last residue. The order of the fields is J gene, D gene, V gene, CDR3 protein. The D gene is left open where the match is weak.

>TRBJ2-1|-|TRBV5-1
ASSFLPSSTPLKGYNEQF
>TRBJ1-1|-|TRBV6-5
ASSYSGTPSTEAF
>TRBJ2-2|-|TRBV12-5
ASGLGVARPGELF
>TRBJ1-4|-|TRBV5-1
ASSPAGRTTNEKLF
>TRBJ2-3|TRBD1|TRBV7-3
ASSFAGQGFADTQY
>TRBJ2-3|TRBD2|TRBV18
ASSPLPGTSGRAADTQY
>TRBJ1-1|TRBD1|TRBV5-1
ASSTGQGDTEAF
>TRBJ2-1|-|TRBV5-1
ASSLDRGPGSGRHNEQF
>TRBJ2-1|-|TRBV25-1
ASSEPNSYNEQF
>TRBJ2-2|-|TRBV6-1
ASSEAAWPGELF
>TRBJ1-1|-|TRBV2
ASSEHGSYTEAF
>TRBJ2-7|-|TRBV7-2
ASSFRQRAYEQY
>TRBJ2-3|-|TRBV10-1
ASSEYQSTDTQY
>TRBJ2-7|-|TRBV6-6
ASSRDPTYEQY
>TRBJ2-5|-|TRBV6-5
ASSYSQTQY
>TRBJ2-6|-|TRBV11-2
ASSDVSSGANVLT
>TRBJ1-1|TRBD1|TRBV11-2
ASSLGQSRQAF
>TRBJ2-1|-|TRBV9
ASSVVSGGYNEQF
>TRBJ2-5|TRBD1|TRBV15
ATRTGQATQETQY
>TRBJ1-4|-|TRBV10-3
AISEGGTNEKLF
>TRBJ2-5|-|TRBV7-2
ASSEGEQETQY
>TRBJ2-2|-|TRBV10-3
AISENTGELF
>TRBJ2-7|-|TRBV9
ASSVGSGWAYEQY
>TRBJ2-5|-|TRBV5-1
ASSSDSLPQETQY
>TRBJ2-3|-|TRBV9
ASSPVGAGTDTQY
>TRBJ1-2|-|TRBV9
ASSRDAAGPNYGYT
>TRBJ2-2|-|TRBV5-4
ASSFPGSSTGELF
>TRBJ2-1|TRBD2|TRBV7-2
ASSLVSGLVYNEQF
>TRBJ1-5|-|TRBV27
ASSLRGGPGYSNQPQH
>TRBJ1-5|TRBD1|TRBV4-2
ASSQEGTGTQFGNQPQH
>TRBJ2-6|TRBD2|TRBV11-2
ASSSRAGGLSGANVLT
>TRBJ2-1|-|TRBV28
ASRLSSYNEQF
>TRBJ2-1|-|TRBV9
ASSISGRYNEQF
>TRBJ2-4|-|TRBV28
ASSSPGQPGGNIQY
>TRBJ2-5|-|TRBV7-3
ASSYGSGETQY
>TRBJ2-5|-|TRBV11-2
ASSKERSETQY
>TRBJ2-1|-|TRBV15
ATSRERVEQF
>TRBJ2-5|TRBD2|TRBV5-6
ASSWGISGKGQETQY
>TRBJ1-2|-|TRBV6-5
ASSYSHTGTGYT
>TRBJ1-2|-|TRBV28
ASSSAGGGYT
>TRBJ2-2|-|TRBV15
ATSRDRNTGELF
>TRBJ2-7|TRBD1|TRBV7-9
AGQDNYEQY
>TRBJ2-7|TRBD1|TRBV15
ATSEGQSYEQY
>TRBJ2-7|-|TRBV7-9
ASSFWDRAYEQY
>TRBJ2-3|TRBD2|TRBV5-1
ASSLAPSGSTDTQY
>TRBJ1-1|TRBD1|TRBV5-5
ASSTGQGRSTEAF
>TRBJ2-2|TRBD2|TRBV4-2
ASSQATSRVGRGELF